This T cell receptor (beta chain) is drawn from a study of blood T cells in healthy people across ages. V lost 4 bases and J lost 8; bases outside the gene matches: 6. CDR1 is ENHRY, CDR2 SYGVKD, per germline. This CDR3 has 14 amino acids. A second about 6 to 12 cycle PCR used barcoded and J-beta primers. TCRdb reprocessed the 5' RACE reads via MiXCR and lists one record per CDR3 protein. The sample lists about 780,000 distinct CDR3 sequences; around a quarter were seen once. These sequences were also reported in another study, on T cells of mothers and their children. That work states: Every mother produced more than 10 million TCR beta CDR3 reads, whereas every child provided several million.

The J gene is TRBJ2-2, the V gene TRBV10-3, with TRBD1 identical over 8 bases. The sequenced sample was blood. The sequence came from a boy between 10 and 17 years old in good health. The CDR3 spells CAISGTGSTGELFF. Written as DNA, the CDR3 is TGTGCCATCAGTGGGACAGGGTCTACAGGGGAGCTGTTTTTT.